These 19 T cell receptor beta chains were all obtained from the same sample, sequenced in a study of Graves' ophthalmopathy and Graves' hyperthyroidism. Transcripts of RNA were the source for amplifying TCR beta CDR3 regions. A first-round RT-PCR used HTBI primers, followed by a second-round multiplex PCR. TCRdb reprocessed the multiplex PCR reads with MiXCR, giving one entry per CDR3 protein. The data contain some 370,000 distinct CDR3 sequences, about 15% of them singletons. Sequenced sample: peripheral blood. These receptors came from an adult woman with stable Graves' hyperthyroidism.

This clonotype appeared many times. V gene TRBV28 combines with J gene TRBJ2-5, with TRBD2 matching 9 bases. Germline trimming cut 6 bases from V and 6 bases from J; bases unmatched to any gene: 8. Germline-derived CDR1 and CDR2 are MDHEN and SYDVKM. The CDR3 totals 14 residues. Here the CDR3 DNA reads TGTGCCAGCAGGTTAGCGGGAGATACGAAGACCCAGTACTTC. This encodes CASRLAGDTKTQYF.

This clonotype was counted at least ten times. This chain links TRBV5-1 with TRBJ2-5; the D gene is possibly TRBD2 (5 bases). This CDR3 comprises 15 residues. Trimming cost V 0 bases and J 4 bases, with 13 bases left between them. Germline lookup yields CDR1 SGHRS and CDR2 YFSETQ. The CDR3 bases are TGCGCCAGCAGCTTGGGTCCCAGCGAGGGAGAGACCCAGTACTTC. Encoded protein: CASSLGPSEGETQYF. The complete variable domain, with remaining parts taken from reference TRBV5-1 and TRBJ2-5, reads KAGVTQTPRYLIKTRGQQVTLSCSPISGHRSVSWYQQTPGQGLQFLFEYFSETQRNKGNFPGRFSGRQFSNSRSEMNVSTLELGDSALYLCASSLGPSEGETQYFGPGTRLLVL.

This clonotype occurred many times. The CDR3: CASNVGLGNEQYF. CDR3 in DNA: TGTGCCAGCAATGTAGGGCTTGGGAACGAGCAGTACTTC. This sequence joins TRBV6-1 and TRBJ2-7, with D unclear. Germline V lookup: CDR1 MNHNS, CDR2 SASEGT. With 7 bases removed from V and 5 bases from J, the gap between germline ends came to 15 bases. The CDR3 consists of 13 residues.

This clonotype was seen at least ten times. V is TRBV12-3 or TRBV12-4 and J is TRBJ2-2, with TRBD2 matching over 7 bases. J gave up 2 bases and V 11 bases, and 5 bases lay outside the gene matches. This CDR3 spans 13 amino acids. The CDR3 reads CAASGLNTGELFF. The CDR3 region has the DNA TGTGCCGCTAGCGGATTAAACACCGGGGAGCTGTTTTTT.

In the case of this clonotype: An end of the junction differs from the germline gene, which may be a read error. The chain combines TRBV12-3 or TRBV12-4 with TRBJ2-4; 10 bases agree with TRBD2. The CDR3 has 19 amino acids. In DNA form, the CDR3 reads TGTGCCAGCAGTTTTTCCCTAGCGGGAGAGTGGGGGGTCAAAAACACTCAGTACTTC. Its protein is CASSFSLAGEWGVKNTQYF.

The chain couples TRBV6-1 to TRBJ1-2; 7 nucleotides match TRBD1. Germline V gene sequence: CDR1 MNHNS, CDR2 SASEGT. The length of the CDR3 is 13 residues. V shed 7 bases and J 7 bases; nucleotides not matched to a gene: 9. CDR3 coding DNA: TGTGCCAGCAATGACAGGGAGGGGTTTGGCTACACCTTC. As protein: CASNDREGFGYTF.

This clonotype was picked up many times. The chain couples TRBV20-1 to TRBJ2-7, with 9 nucleotides matching TRBD2. Germline loops: CDR1 DFQATT, CDR2 SNEGSKA (reference sequence). CDR3 size: 16 residues. Germline trimming cut 5 bases from V and 1 base from J; bases unmatched to any gene: 12. CDR3 amino acids: CSAPEGGRALSYEQYF. The CDR3 bases are TGCAGTGCTCCCGAGGGCGGGAGGGCCCTTTCCTACGAGCAGTACTTC.

This clonotype has ten or more counts. CDR3 residues: CASSQDSSGYEQYF. The CDR3 coding sequence is TGCGCCAGCAGCCAAGACTCTAGTGGCTACGAGCAGTACTTC. The chain is built from TRBV4-1 and TRBJ2-7; no clear D gene. This CDR3 is 14 amino acids long. Germline CDR1 MGHRA, CDR2 YSYEKL. With 0 bases removed from V and 3 bases from J, the gap between germline ends came to 9 bases.

This clonotype was seen repeatedly, ten times or more. The chain employs TRBV3-1 and TRBJ2-5, with 10 nucleotides matching TRBD2. Per germline, CDR1 LGHDT and CDR2 YNNKEL (reference sequence). Germline trimming cut 5 bases from V and 3 bases from J; bases unmatched to any gene: 3. The CDR3 has 14 residues. This chain's CDR3 is CASSILAGEETQYF. The CDR3 region has the DNA TGTGCCAGCAGCATTCTAGCGGGAGAAGAGACCCAGTACTTC.

In DNA, the CDR3 is TGTGCCAGCAGCCAACCCTCCGACGGGGGAGGGCTTTCGTACGAGCAGTACTTC. This translates into CASSQPSDGGGLSYEQYF. The V gene is TRBV3-1, the J gene TRBJ2-7; TRBD2 agrees at 7 bases. This CDR3 has 18 amino acids. Per the germline V gene, CDR1 is LGHDT and CDR2 is YNNKEL (reference sequence). J was trimmed by 4 bases and V by 2 bases; bases with no gene match: 17.

This clonotype was counted at least ten times. CDR3 in DNA: TGCAACGTACCCGGAGAGCAGTACTTC. Translation gives CNVPGEQYF. This chain uses TRBV29-1 with TRBJ2-7; D remains unclear. CDR1 is SQVTM and CDR2 is ANQGSEA in the germline V gene. The CDR3 has 9 amino acids.

This clonotype came up many times. The chain couples TRBV5-1 to TRBJ1-1, with TRBD1 identical over 8 bases. The V gene end was trimmed by 8 bases and the J gene end by 4 bases; junction bases not matched to a gene: 7. This CDR3 contains 13 residues. Germline lookup yields CDR1 SGHRS and CDR2 YFSETQ. The CDR3 here is CASAQGDGTEAFF. DNA of the CDR3: TGCGCCAGTGCACAGGGGGATGGCACTGAAGCTTTCTTT.

The table lists this clonotype with many counts. The rearrangement links TRBV20-1 to TRBJ1-5; no clear D. Germline-derived CDR1 and CDR2 are DFQATT and SNEGSKA (reference sequence). CDR3 length: 13 amino acids. Trimming took 3 bases from V and 8 from J, leaving 14 bases between them. As DNA, the CDR3 is TGCAGTGCTAGCTCAGGAGGCAACAAGCCCCAGCATTTT. It is translated as CSASSGGNKPQHF.

In its sample, this clonotype was seen many times. The chain uses TRBV4-1 and TRBJ2-5; a possible D gene is TRBD2 (5 bases). CDR3 length: 16 amino acids. Germline CDR1 and CDR2: MGHRA and YSYEKL. Trimming cost V 0 bases and J 7 bases, with 18 bases left between them. CDR3: CASSQEPGIGGATQYF. As DNA, the CDR3 is TGCGCCAGCAGCCAAGAGCCCGGGATCGGCGGAGCGACCCAGTACTTC.

The chain carries TRBV27 and TRBJ2-7; D uncertain. The V gene lost 4 bases and the J gene lost 4 bases, with 14 bases spanning the gap. The CDR3 is made up of 14 amino acids. Germline V CDR1 and CDR2: MNHEY, SMNVEV (reference sequence). The CDR3 sequence: CASSSANKLYEQYF. The DNA of the CDR3 is TGTGCCAGCAGTTCCGCGAACAAGTTGTACGAGCAGTACTTC.

This chain connects TRBV11-2 to TRBJ2-3, with TRBD2 as a possible D gene (5 bases). Germline V gene sequence: CDR1 SGHAT, CDR2 FQNNGV. Trimming shortened V by 5 bases and J by 0 bases, and 21 bases separated the two germline ends. This CDR3 is 18 amino acids long. The CDR3 region is CASSPTPLSVSSTDTQYF. The CDR3, as DNA: TGTGCCAGCAGCCCTACCCCCCTTAGCGTCTCTAGCACAGATACGCAGTATTTT.

This clonotype was picked up many times. V and J are TRBV5-1 and TRBJ2-2, with TRBD1 matching 7 bases. This CDR3 region has 13 residues. Germline V gives CDR1 SGHRS, CDR2 YFSETQ. V lost 5 bases and J lost 8; bases outside the gene matches: 6. In DNA, the CDR3 is TGCGCCAGCAGGACAGGGTTCGTTGGGGAGCTGTTTTTT. It specifies CASRTGFVGELFF.

This clonotype was seen many times. V and J are TRBV7-3 and TRBJ1-2; the D gene is possibly TRBD1 (6 bases). Germline CDR1 SGHTA, CDR2 FQGTGA. The CDR3 contains 15 residues. The V gene lost 3 bases and the J gene lost 0 bases, with 11 bases spanning the gap. CDR3 amino acids: CASSFNRDTNYGYTF. The DNA of the CDR3 is TGTGCCAGCAGCTTTAACCGGGACACTAACTATGGCTACACCTTC. Complete variable domain (other parts from reference TRBV7-3 and TRBJ1-2): GAGVSQTPSNKVTEKGKYVELRCDPISGHTALYWYRQSLGQGPEFLIYFQGTGAADDSGLPNDRFFAVRPEGSVSTLKIQRTERGDSAVYLCASSFNRDTNYGYTFGSGTRLTVV.

This clonotype has more than one count but fewer than ten. A junction boundary mismatches the germline segment, possibly from a read error. CDR3 sequence: CASSLADRKETKYF. For the CDR3, the DNA is TGTGCCAGCAGCTTAGCCGACAGGAAAGAGACCAAGTACTTC. The chain is built from TRBV7-2 and TRBJ2-5; a possible D gene is TRBD1 (6 bases). This CDR3 comprises 14 residues. Germline CDR1 and CDR2: SGHTA and FQGNSA.